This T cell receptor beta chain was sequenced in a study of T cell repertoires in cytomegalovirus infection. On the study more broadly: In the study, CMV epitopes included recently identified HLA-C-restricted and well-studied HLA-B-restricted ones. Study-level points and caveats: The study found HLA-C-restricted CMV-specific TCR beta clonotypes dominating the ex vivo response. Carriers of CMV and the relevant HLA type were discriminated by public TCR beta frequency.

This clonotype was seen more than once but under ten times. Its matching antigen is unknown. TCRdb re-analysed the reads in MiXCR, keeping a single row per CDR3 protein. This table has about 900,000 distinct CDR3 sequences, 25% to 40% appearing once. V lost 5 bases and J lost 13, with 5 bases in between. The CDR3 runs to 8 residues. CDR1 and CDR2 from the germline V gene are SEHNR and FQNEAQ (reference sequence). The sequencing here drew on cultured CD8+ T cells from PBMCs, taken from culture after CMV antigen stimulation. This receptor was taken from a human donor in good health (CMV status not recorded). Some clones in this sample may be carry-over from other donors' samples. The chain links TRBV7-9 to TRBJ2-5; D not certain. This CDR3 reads CASSPLYF. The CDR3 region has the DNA TGTGCCAGCAGCCCTTTGTACTTC.